This T cell receptor (beta chain) came from a study of T cells in narcolepsy. Study context: Healthy controls were enrolled alongside patients with narcolepsy type 1 or type 2.

Remarks on this clone: Its specificity is not known.

The germline V gene has CDR1 SNHLY and CDR2 FYNNEI. Trimming took 5 bases from V and 0 from J, leaving 11 bases between them. The CDR3 is 15 amino acids. TCRdb's table, derived via immunoSEQ multiplex PCR, lists solely in-frame clones and lacks some. The sample lists about 25,000 clones; about four fifths were seen once. Broader study findings: Reportedly, autoreactive clonotypes were serially detected in patients' blood but not controls'. Same-patient CSF and blood CD4+ T cell clonotypes included HCRT-specific and TRIB2-specific autoreactive ones. Autoreactive clone sequences were missing from some blood memory CD4+ repertoires.

The specimen sequenced was CD45RA- memory CD4+ T cells from PBMCs. The sequence was obtained from a human donor with narcolepsy. V gene TRBV2 combines with J gene TRBJ2-1; the D is unclear. The DNA of the CDR3 is TGTGCCAGCAGTTCCATATTAGGCTCCTACAATGAGCAGTTCTTC. Its protein product is CASSSILGSYNEQFF.